The T cell receptor (beta chain) under discussion was sequenced for a study of blood T cell repertoires in COVID-19. Study summary: Donors in the United States, Italy and Spain gave samples during acute or convalescent COVID-19. In each case, the material was cDNA or gDNA derived from T cells, B-cell-depleted T cells, or PBMCs.

The data were produced by immunoSEQ multiplex PCR, yet TCRdb's version contains in-frame clones alone and is incomplete. The profile shows some 200,000 clones, 82% of them singletons. V lost 4 bases, J lost 2 bases, and 11 bases lay in between. The CDR3 is 14 residues long. Germline loops: CDR1 KGHSH, CDR2 LQKENI. This chain connects TRBV18 to TRBJ1-2, with D unresolved. Sequencing was performed on peripheral blood. The TCR originated in a woman aged 65 to 85 with COVID-19, enrolled during active disease. The CDR3 DNA is TGTGCCAGCTCACAAGGAGGTCGCAACTATGGCTACACCTTC. This sequence encodes CASSQGGRNYGYTF.